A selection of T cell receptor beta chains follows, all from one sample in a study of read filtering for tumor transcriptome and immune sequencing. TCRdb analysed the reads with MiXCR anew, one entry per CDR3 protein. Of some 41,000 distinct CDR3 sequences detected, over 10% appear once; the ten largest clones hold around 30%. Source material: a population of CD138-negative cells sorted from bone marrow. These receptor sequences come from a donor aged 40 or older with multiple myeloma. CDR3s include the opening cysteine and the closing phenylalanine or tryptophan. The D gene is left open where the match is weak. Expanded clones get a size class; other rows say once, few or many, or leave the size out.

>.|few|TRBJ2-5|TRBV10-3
TGTGCCATCAGTGAGGGATTCCGAGAGACCCAGTACTTC
CAISEGFRETQYF
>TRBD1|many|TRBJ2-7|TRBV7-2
TGTGCCAGCAGTTCAGGGGGCCACGAGCAGTACTTC
CASSSGGHEQYF
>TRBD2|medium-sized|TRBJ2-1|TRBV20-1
TGCAGTATAAGTAGCGGGAGGGCCTCCTACAATGAGCAGTTCTTC
CSISSGRASYNEQFF
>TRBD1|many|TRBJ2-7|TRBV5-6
TGTGCCAGCAGCCGCGGACAGGGGGCGGCCTACGAGCAGTACTTC
CASSRGQGAAYEQYF
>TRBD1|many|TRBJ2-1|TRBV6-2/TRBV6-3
TGTGCCAGCACCCTCGGGACAGGGACGCACAATGAGCAGTTCTTC
CASTLGTGTHNEQFF
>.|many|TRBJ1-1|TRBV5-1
TGCGCCAGCAGCCGAGTCGCGAACACTGAAGCTTTCTTT
CASSRVANTEAFF
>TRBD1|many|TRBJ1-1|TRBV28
TGTGCCAGCAGCCGGACAGGGAACATGAACACTGAAGCTTTCTTT
CASSRTGNMNTEAFF
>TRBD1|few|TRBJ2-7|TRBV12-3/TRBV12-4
TGTGCCAGCAGCCGAGTCCCGGGACAGGGGGGTTACGAGCAGTACTTC
CASSRVPGQGGYEQYF
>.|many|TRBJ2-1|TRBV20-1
TGCAGTGCTTCGCTTCCTAGTAGCTCCTACAATGAGCAGTTCTTC
CSASLPSSSYNEQFF
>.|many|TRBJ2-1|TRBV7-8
TGTGCCAGCAGCTGGTTTGAGGGAGAGACCTACAATGAGCAGTTCTTC
CASSWFEGETYNEQFF
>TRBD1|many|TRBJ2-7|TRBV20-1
TGCAGTGCTGCTCCCGGGACAGGGGACGCGTACGAGCAGTACTTC
CSAAPGTGDAYEQYF
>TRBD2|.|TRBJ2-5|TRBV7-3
TGTGCCAGCAGCTTATTGGCGGGAGGCCGTGAGACCCAGTACTTC
CASSLLAGGRETQYF
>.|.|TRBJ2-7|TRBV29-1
TGCCCAGAGGGCAAGAGGGGCGAGCAGTACTTC
CPEGKRGEQYF
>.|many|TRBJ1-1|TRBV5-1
TGCGCCAGCACCCGAGGAGGGGTCACTGAAGCTTTCTTT
CASTRGGVTEAFF
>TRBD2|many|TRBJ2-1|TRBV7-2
TGTGCCAGCAGCTCCACTAGCGGGAGGGCCGTTTCGGATGAGCAGTTCTTC
CASSSTSGRAVSDEQFF
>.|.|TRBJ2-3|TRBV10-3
TGTGCCATCAGTGAGTCGCCCAGCGGGAGCACAGATACGCAGTATTTT
CAISESPSGSTDTQYF
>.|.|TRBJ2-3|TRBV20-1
TGCAGTGCTAGTCAAACAGGGTTAGATACGCAGTATTTT
CSASQTGLDTQYF
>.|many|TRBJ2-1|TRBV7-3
TGTGCCAGCAGCTATAGCGAGAGCTCCTACAATGAGCAGTTCTTC
CASSYSESSYNEQFF
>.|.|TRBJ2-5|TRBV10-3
TGTGCCATCAGGGGCGGATGGCGAGAGACCCAGTACTTC
CAIRGGWRETQYF
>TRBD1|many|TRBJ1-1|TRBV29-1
TGCAGCGCTGACAGGGCGGGCACTGAAGCTTTCTTT
CSADRAGTEAFF
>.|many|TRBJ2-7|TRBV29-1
TGCAGCGCCACACAGGGTGGGGTCTACGAGCAGTACTTC
CSATQGGVYEQYF
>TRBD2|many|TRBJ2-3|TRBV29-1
TGCAGCGTTGAAGGTCAATCTAGCGGGAGGGCCCCAGATACGCAGTATTTT
CSVEGQSSGRAPDTQYF
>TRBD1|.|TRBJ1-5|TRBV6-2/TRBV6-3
TGTGCCAGCGGGGGACAGGGAGTAATTCAGCCCCAGCATTTT
CASGGQGVIQPQHF
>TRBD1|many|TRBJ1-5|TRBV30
TGTGCCTGGAGTGAACTGACAGGGTACCAGCCCCAGCATTTT
CAWSELTGYQPQHF
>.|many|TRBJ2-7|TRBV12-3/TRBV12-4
TGTGCCAGCAGTTCTCGGCACCCTACCCCCTACGAGCAGTACTTC
CASSSRHPTPYEQYF
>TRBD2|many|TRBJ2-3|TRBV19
TGTGCCAGTAGTATAATGCCTCGCAGCGGGAGGGCCACAGATACGCAGTATTTT
CASSIMPRSGRATDTQYF
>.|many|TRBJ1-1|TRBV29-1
TGCAGCGTTGAGTCGTCCATAGCTTTCTTT
CSVESSIAFF
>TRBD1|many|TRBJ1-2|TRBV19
TGTGCCAGTAGTATAGGAACAGGGGTTGACGTCTATGGCTACACCTTC
CASSIGTGVDVYGYTF
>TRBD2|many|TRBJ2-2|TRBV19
TGTGCCAGTAGTATGCTGTTCCAGCGGGGCACCGGGGAGCTGTTTTTT
CASSMLFQRGTGELFF
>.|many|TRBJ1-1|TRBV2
TGTGCCAGCAGTGAACTACAGGGAAGTTTGGGCTCTGAAGCTTTCTTT
CASSELQGSLGSEAFF
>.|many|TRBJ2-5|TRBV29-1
TGCAGCGTTGAAGGTCGTTGGGGCCAAGAGACCCAGTACTTC
CSVEGRWGQETQYF
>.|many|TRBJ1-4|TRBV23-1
TGCGCCAGCACCATTCTAGGGTGGGATGAAAAACTGTTTTTT
CASTILGWDEKLFF
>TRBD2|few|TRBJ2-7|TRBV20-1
TGCAGTGCTAGAGTGGGAAGCGGGAGCGCTGCCTACGAGCAGTACTTC
CSARVGSGSAAYEQYF
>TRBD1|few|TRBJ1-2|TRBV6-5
TGTGCCAGCAGTAACCCCGAGGACAGGGGCTATGGCTACACCTTC
CASSNPEDRGYGYTF
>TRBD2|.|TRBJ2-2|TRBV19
TGTGCCAGTAGTATTCGAAATAGCGGGAGATCCCCCCGTACCGGGGAGCTGTTTTTT
CASSIRNSGRSPRTGELFF
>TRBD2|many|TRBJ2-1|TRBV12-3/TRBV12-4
TGTGCCAGCAGGACCCTAGCGGGTAATGAGCAGTTCTTC
CASRTLAGNEQFF
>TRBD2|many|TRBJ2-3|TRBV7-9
TGTGCCAGCTCGCCTCCGGTGCCTAGCGGGATTGGTCCAGATACGCAGTATTTT
CASSPPVPSGIGPDTQYF
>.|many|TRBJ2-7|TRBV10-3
TGTGCCATCAGTGCTGCAATGGCACGACAGACCTACGAGCAGTACTTC
CAISAAMARQTYEQYF
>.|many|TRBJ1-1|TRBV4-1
TGCGCCAGCAGCCAATCAGGGCTGAACACTGAAGCTTTCTTT
CASSQSGLNTEAFF
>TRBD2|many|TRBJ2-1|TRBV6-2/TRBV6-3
TGTGCCAGCAGAAAACTAGCGGGAGGGCCAGGTGAGCAGTTCTTC
CASRKLAGGPGEQFF
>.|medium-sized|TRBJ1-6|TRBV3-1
TGTGCCAGCAGCCAATTTCCCCAGGGGAATTCACCCCTCCACTTT
CASSQFPQGNSPLHF
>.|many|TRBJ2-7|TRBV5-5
TGTGCCAGCAGCTTGGCCGGGGCTACCCTCCGCTACGAGCAGTACTTC
CASSLAGATLRYEQYF
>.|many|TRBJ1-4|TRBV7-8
TGTGCCAGCAGCTCAGGCCAGGGACGTGTTGAAAAACTGTTTTTT
CASSSGQGRVEKLFF
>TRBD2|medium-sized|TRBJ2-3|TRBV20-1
TGCAGTGCTGAGGGACTAGCGGGAGGAGAAAGCACAGATACGCAGTATTTT
CSAEGLAGGESTDTQYF
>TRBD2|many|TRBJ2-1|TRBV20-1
TGCAGTGCCACTAGGACTAGCGGGAGTTACAATGAGCAGTTCTTC
CSATRTSGSYNEQFF
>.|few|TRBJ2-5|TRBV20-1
TGCAGTGCTAGAGAGGGCCCGGAGACCCAGTACTTC
CSAREGPETQYF
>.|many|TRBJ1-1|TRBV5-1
TGCGCCAGCGTCGGAGGGCAGACAGTTAACACTGAAGCTTTCTTT
CASVGGQTVNTEAFF
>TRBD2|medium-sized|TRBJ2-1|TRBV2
TGTGCCAGCAGTCATGGGACTAGCGGCCAAGATAATGAGCAGTTCTTC
CASSHGTSGQDNEQFF
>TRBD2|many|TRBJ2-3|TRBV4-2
TGTGCCAGCAGCCGGGAGGGAGGAGAGGGAGATACGCAGTATTTT
CASSREGGEGDTQYF